The clone carrying this T cell receptor beta chain has just one count. The sample belongs to a study of shared clonotypes between healthy human individuals. Here immunoSEQ multiplex PCR was the method, and the copy in TCRdb shows in-frame clones only, minus some. The sample shows approximately 700,000 clones, around three quarters of them seen only once. From germline, CDR1 is GTSNPN and CDR2 SVGIG (reference sequence). V lost 2 bases and J lost 2; bases outside the gene matches: 6. The CDR3 is 15 residues long. Sequencing used memory CD4+ T cells sorted from blood. As to subset: CD45RA-negative fraction. V gene TRBV30 combines with J gene TRBJ1-3; TRBD1 matches at 7 bases. The sequence derives from a woman aged 25 to 39 in good health. Here the CDR3 DNA reads TGTGCCTGGAGTTACAGGGGTCTCGCTGGAAACACCATATATTTT. This translates into CAWSYRGLAGNTIYF.